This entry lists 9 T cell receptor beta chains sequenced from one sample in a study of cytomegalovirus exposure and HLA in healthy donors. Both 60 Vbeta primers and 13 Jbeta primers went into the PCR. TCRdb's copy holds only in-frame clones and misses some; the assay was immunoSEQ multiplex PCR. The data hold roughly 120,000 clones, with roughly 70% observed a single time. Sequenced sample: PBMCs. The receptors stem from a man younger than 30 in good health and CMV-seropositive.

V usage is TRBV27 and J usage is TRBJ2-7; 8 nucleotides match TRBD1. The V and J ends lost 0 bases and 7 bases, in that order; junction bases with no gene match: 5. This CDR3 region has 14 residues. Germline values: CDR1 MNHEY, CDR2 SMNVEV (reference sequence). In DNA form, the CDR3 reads TGTGCCAGCAGTTTATCCCCAACAGGGGGTGAGCAGTACTTC. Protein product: CASSLSPTGGEQYF.

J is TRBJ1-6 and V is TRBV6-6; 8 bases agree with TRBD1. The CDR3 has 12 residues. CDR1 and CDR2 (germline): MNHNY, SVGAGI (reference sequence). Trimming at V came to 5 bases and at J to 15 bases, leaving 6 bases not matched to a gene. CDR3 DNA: TGTGCCAGCAGTCGAGAACAGGGGGACCTCCACTTT. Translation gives CASSREQGDLHF.

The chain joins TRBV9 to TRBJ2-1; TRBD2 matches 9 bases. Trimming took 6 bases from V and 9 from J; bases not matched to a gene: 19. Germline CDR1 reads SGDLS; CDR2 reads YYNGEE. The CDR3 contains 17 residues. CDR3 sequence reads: CASNNREGGGATGEQFF. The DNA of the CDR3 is TGTGCCAGCAACAACAGGGAGGGCGGGGGGGCCACGGGTGAGCAGTTCTTC.

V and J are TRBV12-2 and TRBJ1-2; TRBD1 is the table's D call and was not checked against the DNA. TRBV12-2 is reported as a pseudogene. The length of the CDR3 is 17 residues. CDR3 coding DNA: TGTGCAAGTCGCTTAGCTTACCTCAGGGGGTTGGACTATGGCTACACCTTC. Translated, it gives CASRLAYLRGLDYGYTF.

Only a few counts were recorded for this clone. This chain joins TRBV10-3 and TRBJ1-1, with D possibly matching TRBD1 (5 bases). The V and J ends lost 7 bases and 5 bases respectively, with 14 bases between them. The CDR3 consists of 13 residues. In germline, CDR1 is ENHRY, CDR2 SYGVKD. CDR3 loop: CAIKEGQGTEAFF. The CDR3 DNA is TGTGCCATCAAGGAGGGTCAGGGTACTGAAGCTTTCTTT.

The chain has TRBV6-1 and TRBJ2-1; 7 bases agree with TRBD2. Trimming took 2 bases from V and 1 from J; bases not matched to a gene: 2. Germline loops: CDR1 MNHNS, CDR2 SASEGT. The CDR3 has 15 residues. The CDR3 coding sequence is TGTGCCAGCAGTGAACAAGCGGGGTCCTACAATGAGCAGTTCTTC. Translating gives CASSEQAGSYNEQFF.

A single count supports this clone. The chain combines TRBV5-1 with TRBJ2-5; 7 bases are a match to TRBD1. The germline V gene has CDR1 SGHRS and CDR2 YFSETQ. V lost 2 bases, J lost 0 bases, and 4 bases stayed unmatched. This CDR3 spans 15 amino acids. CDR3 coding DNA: TGCGCCAGCAGCTTCTCACAGGGGTACCAAGAGACCCAGTACTTC. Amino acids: CASSFSQGYQETQYF.

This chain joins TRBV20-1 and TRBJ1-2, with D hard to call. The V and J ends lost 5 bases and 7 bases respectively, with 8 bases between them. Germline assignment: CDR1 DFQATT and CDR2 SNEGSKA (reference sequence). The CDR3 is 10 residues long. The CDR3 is CSAPEGGYTF. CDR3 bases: TGCAGTGCTCCAGAGGGTGGCTACACCTTC.

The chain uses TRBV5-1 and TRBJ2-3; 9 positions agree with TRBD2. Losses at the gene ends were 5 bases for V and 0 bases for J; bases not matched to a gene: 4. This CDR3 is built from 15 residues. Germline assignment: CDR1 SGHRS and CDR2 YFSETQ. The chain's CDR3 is CASSWSGGSTDTQYF. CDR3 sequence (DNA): TGCGCCAGCAGTTGGAGCGGGGGGAGCACAGATACGCAGTATTTT.